A single sample gave rise to the 4 T cell receptor beta chains below, sequenced in a study of vaccination effects on CD4 cells after COVID-19 (dated by TCRdb to between 2021 and 2024). Their specific antigens are unknown. The library was built by means of the immunoSEQ multiplex PCR assay. TCRdb provides this immuneACCESS table in a form limited to in-frame rearrangements. Some clones are lacking; in checked studies, under half of them reflect an unresolved V gene, and why the rest are absent is not known. Present in this sample are approximately 82,000 clones, around 70% of which were seen just once. Around 1.5% of the sample goes to the ten largest clones. In the ViraFEST assay, PBMC were stimulated with viral peptide pools, and antigen-specific CD4+ T cell clonotypes were then identified by expansion using TCR sequencing. After roughly 11 days of culture, CD4+ T cells were isolated with the EasySep CD4+ T cell isolation kit.

The sequencing used CD4+ T cells from PBMCs cultured with HCoV-229E spike peptides, collected before COVID-19 vaccination. This specimen's cell subset or site label, interpreted: HCoV-229E spike overlapping peptide pool stimulation. All receptors come from a human donor who received a COVID-19 vaccine.

The J gene is TRBJ1-1, the V gene TRBV5-4; weak D call: TRBD1 (5 bases). V was shortened by 5 bases and J by 1 base, with 15 bases between the two germline ends. The CDR3 extends over 15 amino acids. Germline lookup yields CDR1 SGHNT and CDR2 YYREEE (reference sequence). The CDR3 nucleotides are TGTGCCAGCAGACAAGGAGGACACCAGAACACTGAAGCTTTCTTT. Amino acids: CASRQGGHQNTEAFF.

The genes are TRBV9 and TRBJ1-4; a possible D gene is TRBD1 (5 bases). Trimming removed 0 bases from V and 6 bases from J, with 12 bases in between. The CDR3 covers 15 residues. Germline V gene sequence: CDR1 SGDLS, CDR2 YYNGEE. CDR3 in amino acids: CASSVAGTADEKLFF. CDR3 DNA sequence: TGTGCCAGCAGCGTAGCCGGGACTGCCGATGAAAAACTGTTTTTT.

This rearrangement joins TRBV10-3 to TRBJ2-3; D is unclear. The CDR3 consists of 11 residues. V shed 9 bases and J shed 4 bases, with 8 bases lying between them. The V gene's germline CDR1 is ENHRY and CDR2 SYGVKD. As DNA, the CDR3 is TGTGCCATTGGGCGAGCAGATACGCAGTATTTT. Amino acids: CAIGRADTQYF.

The chain carries TRBV9 and TRBJ1-3; D gene uncertain. The germline CDR1 and CDR2 sequences are SGDLS and YYNGEE. CDR3 size: 18 residues. Trimming removed 7 bases from V and 0 bases from J, with 23 bases in between. CDR3 sequence: CASGSYKDRPSSGNTIYF. CDR3 in DNA: TGTGCCAGCGGGTCCTATAAAGACCGCCCTAGCTCTGGAAACACCATATATTTT.